The 23 T cell receptor beta chains in this list originate from one sample, sequenced in a study of T cells in Graves' hyperthyroidism and ophthalmopathy. The source material, RNA transcripts, was used to amplify TCR beta CDR3 regions. The HTBI primer set drove a first-round RT-PCR of the TCR CDR3. A single record per CDR3 protein comes from TCRdb applying MiXCR to the multiplex PCR reads. The sample holds 350,000 to 500,000 distinct CDR3 sequences; roughly 15% are singletons and the top ten take 5.3%. Sequencing input: blood. The receptors originated from a woman aged 18-29 years with Graves' hyperthyroidism.

In its sample, this clonotype was seen many times. This sequence joins TRBV20-1 and TRBJ2-1, with 10 positions matching TRBD2. This CDR3 has 14 amino acids. Germline trimming cut 2 bases from V and 2 bases from J; bases unmatched to any gene: 0. Germline values: CDR1 DFQATT, CDR2 SNEGSKA (reference sequence). CDR3 loop: CSARTSGAYNEQFF. CDR3 sequence (DNA): TGCAGTGCTAGAACTAGCGGGGCCTACAATGAGCAGTTCTTC.

This chain joins TRBV4-2 and TRBJ1-5, with 9 positions matching TRBD1. Trimming at V came to 0 bases and at J to 2 bases, leaving 2 bases not matched to a gene. The CDR3 has 16 amino acids. Looked up from germline, CDR1 is LGHNA and CDR2 is YNFKEQ. As DNA, the CDR3 is TGTGCCAGCAGCCAAGAGACAGGGGGAGGCAATCAGCCCCAGCATTTT. This gives the protein CASSQETGGGNQPQHF.

In its sample, this clonotype was seen many times. The chain has TRBV6-6 and TRBJ1-2; the D is unclear. The length of the CDR3 is 15 residues. The V and J ends lost 0 bases and 6 bases respectively, with 14 bases between them. Germline V gene sequence: CDR1 MNHNY, CDR2 SVGAGI (reference sequence). CDR3 DNA sequence: TGTGCCAGCAGTTACTCTAGGGCCGAGTATGATGGCTACACCTTC. Its translation is CASSYSRAEYDGYTF.

In this sample, this clonotype turned up many times. The genes are TRBV11-3 and TRBJ2-7; weak D call: TRBD1 (5 bases). The CDR3 extends over 15 amino acids. V dropped 3 bases and J dropped 5 bases, with 17 bases sitting between them. Germline V gene lookup returns CDR1 SGHNT and CDR2 YENEEA. CDR3 in amino acids: CASSFSFGQGDEQYF. The CDR3 nucleotides read TGTGCCAGCAGCTTTTCCTTCGGTCAGGGCGACGAGCAGTACTTC.

The genes are TRBV5-1 and TRBJ1-2, with 7 bases aligning to TRBD1. Germline V CDR1 and CDR2: SGHRS, YFSETQ. Trimming removed 7 bases from V and 4 bases from J; junction bases left unmatched: 10. The CDR3 covers 14 residues. The CDR3 coding sequence is TGCGCCAGCTCGACAGGGAGGGACTTCTATGGCTACACCTTC. Protein sequence: CASSTGRDFYGYTF.

This clonotype was counted many times. CDR3 coding DNA: TGTGCCAGCAGCTCACGACTAGCGGTCTACGAGCAGTACTTC. Encoded protein: CASSSRLAVYEQYF. The chain employs TRBV11-2 and TRBJ2-7; 9 positions match TRBD2. Germline CDR1 and CDR2: SGHAT and FQNNGV. CDR3 length: 14 residues. V trimming: 4 bases; J trimming: 3 bases; junction bases outside the gene matches: 4.

This clonotype was recorded a few times. This chain uses TRBV19 with TRBJ1-1; D gene unclear. The CDR3 is made up of 12 amino acids. Per the germline V gene, CDR1 is LNHDA and CDR2 is SQIVND (reference sequence). V was pared by 5 bases and J by 0 bases, with 4 bases between. CDR3 sequence reads: CASSYVNTEAFF. The DNA of the CDR3 is TGTGCCAGTAGTTACGTGAACACTGAAGCTTTCTTT.

Notes on this clonotype: The CDR3 does not close with the conserved phenylalanine or tryptophan, likely indicating a read error. The rearrangement joins TRBV28 to TRBJ2-1; 10 nucleotides match TRBD2. This CDR3 region has 15 residues. The ends lost 7 bases at V and 6 bases at J; junction bases unmatched: 9. Germline-derived CDR1 and CDR2 are MDHEN and SYDVKM. The CDR3 nucleotides read TGTGCCAGCACCGCTAGCGGGAGACTAGGCAATGAGCAGTTCCTC. The encoded protein is CASTASGRLGNEQFL.

The chain links TRBV5-4 to TRBJ1-3; D is uncertain. The CDR3 extends over 15 amino acids. Trimming stripped 0 bases from V and 4 bases from J, with 11 bases between. The germline CDR1 and CDR2 sequences are SGHNT and YYREEE (reference sequence). Here the CDR3 DNA reads TGTGCCAGCAGCTTGGATCGGGGAATCGGAAACACCATATATTTT. It specifies CASSLDRGIGNTIYF.

This clonotype turned up a few times. This chain links TRBV30 with TRBJ1-1; no clear D gene. Germline assignment: CDR1 GTSNPN and CDR2 SVGIG (reference sequence). V was cut by 3 bases and J by 5 bases, with 16 bases left in between. The CDR3 covers 14 residues. CDR3: CAWSPLSGRTEAFF. The CDR3 DNA sequence: TGTGCCTGGAGCCCACTCTCCGGAAGGACTGAAGCTTTCTTT. Using reference TRBV30 and TRBJ1-1 for the parts outside the CDR3, the full variable domain is SQTIHQWPATLVQPVGSPLSLECTVEGTSNPNLYWYRQAAGRGLQLLFYSVGIGQISSEVPQNLSASRPQDRQFILSSKKLLLSDSGFYLCAWSPLSGRTEAFFGQGTRLTVV.

This clonotype was observed at least ten times. The chain employs TRBV10-3 and TRBJ1-2, with TRBD1 matching over 7 bases. Germline V gene data show CDR1 as ENHRY and CDR2 as SYGVKD. J was trimmed by 8 bases and V by 3 bases; bases with no gene match: 6. The length of the CDR3 is 13 residues. The chain's CDR3 is CAISEGTETGYTF. CDR3 bases: TGTGCCATCAGTGAAGGGACAGAGACGGGCTACACCTTC.

This clonotype was observed at least ten times. The rearrangement joins TRBV3-1 to TRBJ2-5; TRBD1 or TRBD2 may be the D gene (6 bases each). From germline, CDR1 is LGHDT and CDR2 YNNKEL (reference sequence). V was pared by 7 bases and J by 5 bases, with 17 bases between. The CDR3 is made up of 14 amino acids. The CDR3, as DNA: TGTGCCAGCACCAAAGGGGGAGGAGCGGAGACCCAGTACTTC. As protein: CASTKGGGAETQYF.

This clonotype has a handful of counts. The chain has TRBV9 and TRBJ2-5; D may be TRBD1 (6 bases). The germline V and J ends were trimmed by 4 bases and 1 base, with 17 bases remaining between them. The CDR3 loop spans 16 amino acids. CDR1 and CDR2 from the germline V gene are SGDLS and YYNGEE. CDR3 sequence: CASSSYRDNTQETQYF. The CDR3 DNA reads as TGTGCCAGCAGCAGCTACCGGGACAACACCCAAGAGACCCAGTACTTC.

This clonotype showed up many times. A junction boundary mismatches the germline segment, possibly from a read error. The J gene is TRBJ1-1, the V gene TRBV7-7; unclear D gene. CDR3 length equals 13 residues. The germline V gene has CDR1 SSHAT and CDR2 FNYEAQ (reference sequence). The CDR3 bases are TGTGCTAGCAGCGCAAGCATGAACACTGAAGCTTTCTTT. Its protein is CASSASMNTEAFF.

This clonotype has ten or more counts. The chain uses TRBV2 and TRBJ2-1, with D maybe TRBD2 (5 bases). CDR1 SNHLY and CDR2 FYNNEI come from the germline V gene. The CDR3 sequence is 15 residues long. Trimming removed 3 bases at V and 3 bases at J, with 12 bases between. CDR3 protein: CASSDWTQNYNEQFF. The DNA of the CDR3 is TGTGCCAGCAGTGATTGGACTCAGAACTACAATGAGCAGTTCTTC.

The sample holds many counts of this clonotype. V usage is TRBV20-1 and J usage is TRBJ2-3; D is tentatively TRBD1 or TRBD2 (6 bases each). The germline CDR1 and CDR2 sequences are DFQATT and SNEGSKA (reference sequence). Trimming took 6 bases from V and 5 from J, leaving 18 bases between them. The CDR3 has 14 amino acids. CDR3 nucleotide sequence: TGCAGTGCGGAGGGGGAGTCTATTCGAGATACGCAGTATTTT. Protein product: CSAEGESIRDTQYF.

The rearrangement uses TRBV7-2 and TRBJ2-3; 7 positions match TRBD2. CDR1 and CDR2 (germline): SGHTA, FQGNSA. The CDR3 totals 16 residues. The V gene end was trimmed by 3 bases and the J gene end by 0 bases; junction bases not matched to a gene: 6. CDR3 coding DNA: TGTGCCAGCAGCTTGTTCGGCGGGAGTAGCACAGATACGCAGTATTTT. It is translated as CASSLFGGSSTDTQYF. Filled out from reference TRBV7-2 and TRBJ2-3, the complete variable domain reads GAGVSQSPSNKVTEKGKDVELRCDPISGHTALYWYRQSLGQGLEFLIYFQGNSAPDKSGLPSDRFSAERTGGSVSTLTIQRTQQEDSAVYLCASSLFGGSSTDTQYFGPGTRLTVL.

Only a few counts were recorded for this clonotype. This chain links TRBV6-1 with TRBJ1-4; 9 nucleotides align to TRBD1. V gave up 4 bases and J gave up 12 bases; unmatched junction bases: 27. Germline CDR1 MNHNS, CDR2 SASEGT. This CDR3 has 20 amino acids. The CDR3 spells CASSVKISGTGTLSVKELFF. Here the CDR3 DNA reads TGTGCCAGCAGTGTGAAGATTTCCGGGACAGGGACCCTGAGTGTAAAAGAACTGTTTTTT.

The chain carries TRBV10-1 and TRBJ2-2; the match to TRBD1 covers 9 bases. The CDR3 loop spans 15 amino acids. Germline CDR1 is WNHNN and CDR2 is SYGVQD (reference sequence). With 5 bases clipped from V and 5 bases from J, the junction kept 6 bases outside the gene matches. CDR3 residues: CASSSGQGRTGELFF. In DNA, the CDR3 is TGCGCCAGCAGTTCGGGACAGGGAAGGACCGGGGAGCTGTTTTTT.

This clonotype occurred many times. The chain employs TRBV28 and TRBJ1-2; D gene unclear. Trimming removed 5 bases at V and 8 bases at J, with 15 bases between. Germline assignment: CDR1 MDHEN and CDR2 SYDVKM. This CDR3 contains 13 residues. Here the CDR3 reads CASSKDGLSGYTF. In nucleotides, the CDR3 is TGTGCCAGCAGTAAGGACGGGCTTTCGGGCTACACCTTC.

This clonotype was found many times. J is TRBJ2-3 and V is TRBV7-2, with D tentatively TRBD1 (5 bases). Germline loops: CDR1 SGHTA, CDR2 FQGNSA. With 2 bases removed from V and 6 bases from J, the gap between germline ends came to 12 bases. The CDR3 is 14 residues long. The CDR3 spells CASSLRSGWDTQYF. The CDR3 bases are TGTGCCAGCAGCTTAAGATCAGGGTGGGATACGCAGTATTTT. Together with reference TRBV7-2 and TRBJ2-3, the CDR3 gives the full variable domain: GAGVSQSPSNKVTEKGKDVELRCDPISGHTALYWYRQSLGQGLEFLIYFQGNSAPDKSGLPSDRFSAERTGGSVSTLTIQRTQQEDSAVYLCASSLRSGWDTQYFGPGTRLTVL.

This chain connects TRBV29-1 to TRBJ2-5, with D uncertain. The CDR3 has 11 amino acids. V gave up 4 bases and J gave up 4 bases, with 7 bases separating them. Looked up from germline, CDR1 is SQVTM and CDR2 is ANQGSEA. This chain's CDR3 is CSVVPAETQYF. The CDR3 region has the DNA TGCAGCGTTGTCCCCGCAGAGACCCAGTACTTC. Using reference TRBV29-1 and TRBJ2-5 for the parts outside the CDR3, the full variable domain is SAVISQKPSRDICQRGTSLTIQCQVDSQVTMMFWYRQQPGQSLTLIATANQGSEATYESGFVIDKFPISRPNLTFSTLTVSNMSPEDSSIYLCSVVPAETQYFGPGTRLLVL.

About this clonotype itself: One end of the junction is discordant with germline, which a read error may explain. This chain uses TRBV6-2 or TRBV6-3 with TRBJ2-1; 9 bases agree with TRBD1. This CDR3 has 14 residues. Germline V gene sequence: CDR1 MNHEY, CDR2 SVGEGT. The CDR3 sequence is CAGRGTGTYNEQFF. DNA of the CDR3: TGTGCCGGCAGGGGGACAGGGACCTACAATGAGCAGTTCTTC.